This record looks at one T cell receptor (beta chain) sequence and its context. Which antigen it targets is not known. The input lacks base qualities; no much larger clone sits a single base away. The TCR beta chain CDR3 region was sequenced with the immunoSEQ assay. In the paper's pipeline: T-cell fraction, clonal dominance and maximum TCR clone frequency were calculated for each specimen. Sourced from immuneACCESS, this table was stored by TCRdb with only in-frame sequences that have V and J called. A share of the clones is absent; for the studies checked, an unresolved V gene accounts for under half, and the remainder has no known explanation. Clone size and V and J calls were adopted from that table, with D and trimming inferred from the DNA. The sample table records thousands of clones; roughly two thirds of these occur just once. In total, the top ten clones hold about 12% of the sample. At transurethral resection, specimens of the bladder lesions were collected and then stored at -80C. From bladder specimens obtained at transurethral resection, DNA was extracted.

The sample originates from a study of T cell repertoires in urothelial bladder cancer (dated by TCRdb to the late 2010s). About the study as a whole: Clinical stages of the roughly twelve resected lesions were three cT0, three cTa, three cT1 and three cT2 or greater. Some twelve patients with bladder lesions who were undergoing transurethral resection were prospectively identified. The study compared clonality of the TCR repertoire in bladder tumors against clonality in benign bladder inflammation. About 12 resected bladder lesions were studied, comprising urothelial carcinoma (UC+) and benign (UC-) specimens.

What the authors observed across the whole study: The median percentage of tumor infiltrating lymphocytes was 2% in carcinoma specimens and approximately 12% in benign specimens. In carcinoma specimens a single T-cell clone made up as much as 17% of infiltrating lymphocytes, compared with 2% to 2.5% in benign specimens. Urothelial carcinoma specimens had fewer T cells than benign specimens, with medians of roughly 5,600 and 26,000.

The sequenced sample was tumor-infiltrating cells from bladder cancer. The sequence derives from a human donor with urothelial carcinoma.

The bases read TGTGCCAGCAGTGGCTACGAGCAGTACTTC. Its protein product is CASSGYEQYF. The V and J segments used are TRBV2 and TRBJ2-7, with the D gene too uncertain to name. At the junction V is shortened by 4 bases and J by 3 bases, with 1 base in between. From the germline V gene, CDR1 is SNHLY and CDR2 is FYNNEI. The CDR3 runs 10 amino acids, cysteine and phenylalanine included. Kept here is only the CDR3 DNA, which spans 30 bases and is read in frame from base 1.